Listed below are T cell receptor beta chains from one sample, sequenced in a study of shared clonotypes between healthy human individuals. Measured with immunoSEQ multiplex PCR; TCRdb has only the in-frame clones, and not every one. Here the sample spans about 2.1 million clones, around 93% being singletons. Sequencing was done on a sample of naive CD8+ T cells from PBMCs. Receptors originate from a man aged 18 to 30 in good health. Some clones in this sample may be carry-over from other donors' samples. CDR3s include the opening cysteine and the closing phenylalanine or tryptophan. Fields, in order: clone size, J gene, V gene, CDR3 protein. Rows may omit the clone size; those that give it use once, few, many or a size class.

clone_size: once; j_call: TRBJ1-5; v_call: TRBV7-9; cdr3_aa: CASSSGTGDSNQPQHF
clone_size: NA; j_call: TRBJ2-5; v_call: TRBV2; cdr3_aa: CASRVGRMSGGVSSTQYF
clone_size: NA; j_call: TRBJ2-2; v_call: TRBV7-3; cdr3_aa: CASSPTANTGELFF
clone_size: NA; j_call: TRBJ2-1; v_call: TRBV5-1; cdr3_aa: CASSGPQGQNEQFF
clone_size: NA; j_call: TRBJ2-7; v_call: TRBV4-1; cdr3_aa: CASSQGAVEGPVEQYF
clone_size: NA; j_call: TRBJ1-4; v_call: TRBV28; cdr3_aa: CASSLLVGAGEEKLFF
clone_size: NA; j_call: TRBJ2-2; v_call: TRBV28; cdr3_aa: CASSLITPTGELFF
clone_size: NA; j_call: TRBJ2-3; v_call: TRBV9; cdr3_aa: CASSLQQGGTQYF
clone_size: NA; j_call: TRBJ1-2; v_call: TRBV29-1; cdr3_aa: CSVLTGTENYGYTF
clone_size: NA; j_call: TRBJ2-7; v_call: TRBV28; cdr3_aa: CASKFGDRGYEQYF
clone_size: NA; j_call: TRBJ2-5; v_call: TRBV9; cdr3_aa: CASNTGQGGETQYF
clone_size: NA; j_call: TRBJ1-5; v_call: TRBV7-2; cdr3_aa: CASSLGRQGGQPQHF
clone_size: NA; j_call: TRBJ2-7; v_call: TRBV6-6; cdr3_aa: CASSPGTSGYEQYF
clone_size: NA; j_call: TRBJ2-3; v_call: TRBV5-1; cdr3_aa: CASSQRTGLTDTQYF
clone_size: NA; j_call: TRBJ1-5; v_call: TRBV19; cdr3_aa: CASSIRQRNQPQHF
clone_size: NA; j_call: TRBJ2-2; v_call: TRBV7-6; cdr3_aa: CASSERTSGKIGELFF
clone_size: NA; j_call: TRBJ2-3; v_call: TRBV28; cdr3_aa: CASRGQGKKDTQYF
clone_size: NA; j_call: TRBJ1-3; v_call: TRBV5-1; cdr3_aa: CASSSFKLESGNTIYF
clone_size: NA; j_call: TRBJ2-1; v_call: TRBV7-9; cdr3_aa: CASSYPVTGRHNEQFF
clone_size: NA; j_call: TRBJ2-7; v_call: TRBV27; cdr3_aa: CATRPFSGAGAYEQYF
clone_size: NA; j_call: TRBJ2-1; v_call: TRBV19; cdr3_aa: CASSSARVGAAYNEQFF
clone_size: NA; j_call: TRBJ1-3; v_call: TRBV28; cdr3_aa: CASSLLGQSGNTIYF
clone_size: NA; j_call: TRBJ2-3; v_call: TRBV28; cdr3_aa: CASSLAGTDTQYF
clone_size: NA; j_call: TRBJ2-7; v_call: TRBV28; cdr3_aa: CASSLPDRELYEQYF
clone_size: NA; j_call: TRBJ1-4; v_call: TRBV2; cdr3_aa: CASSEAGGTNEKLFF
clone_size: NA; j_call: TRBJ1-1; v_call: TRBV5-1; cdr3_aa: CASSMGEVSWTEAFF
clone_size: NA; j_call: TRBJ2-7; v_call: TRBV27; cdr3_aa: CASSGLAGVYEQYF
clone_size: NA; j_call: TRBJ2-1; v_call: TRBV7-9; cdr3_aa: CASSPGTGYNEQFF
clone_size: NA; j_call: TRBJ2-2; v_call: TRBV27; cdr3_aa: CASSTRTSGRRAGELFF
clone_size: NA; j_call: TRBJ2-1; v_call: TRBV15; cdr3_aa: CATAGWREERFNEQFF
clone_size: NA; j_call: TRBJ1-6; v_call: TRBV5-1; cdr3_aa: CASSLVAGVVGSPLHF
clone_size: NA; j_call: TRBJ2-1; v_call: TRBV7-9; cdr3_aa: CASSPGKGLSSYNEQFF
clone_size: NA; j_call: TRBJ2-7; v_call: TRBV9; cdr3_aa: CASSVEGTDSYEQYF
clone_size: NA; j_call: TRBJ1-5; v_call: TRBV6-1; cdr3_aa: CASSVAGDLYNQPQHF
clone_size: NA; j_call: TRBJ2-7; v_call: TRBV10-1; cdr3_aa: CASSERDRGTYEQYF
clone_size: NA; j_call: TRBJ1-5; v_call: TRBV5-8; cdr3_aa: CASSSRDRRGAQHF
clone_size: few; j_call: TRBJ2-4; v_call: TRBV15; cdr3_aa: CATSRDGGLAKNIQYF
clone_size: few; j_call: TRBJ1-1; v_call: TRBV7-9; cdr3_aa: CASSLHPSVAFF
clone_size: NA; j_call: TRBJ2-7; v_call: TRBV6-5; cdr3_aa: CATTDRADEQYF
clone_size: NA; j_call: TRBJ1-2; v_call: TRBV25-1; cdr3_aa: CASSDGTGTYGYTF
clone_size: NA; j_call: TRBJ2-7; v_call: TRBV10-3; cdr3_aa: CAISERNSYEQYF
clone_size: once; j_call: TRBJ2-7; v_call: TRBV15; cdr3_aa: CATSNLPWGGAESYEQYF
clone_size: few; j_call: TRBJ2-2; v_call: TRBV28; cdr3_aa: CASGGNTGELFF
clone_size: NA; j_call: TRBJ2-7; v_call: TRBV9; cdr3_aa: CASSPQIRGDRDEQYF
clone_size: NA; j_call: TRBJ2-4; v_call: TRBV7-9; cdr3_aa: CASSLAGQNIQYF
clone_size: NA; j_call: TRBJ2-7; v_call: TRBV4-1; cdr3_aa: CASSQRQTNYEQYF
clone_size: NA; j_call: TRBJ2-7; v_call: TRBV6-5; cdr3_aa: CASSPPGWGGYEQYF
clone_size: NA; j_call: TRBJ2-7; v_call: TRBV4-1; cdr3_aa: CASSQVGDSYEQYF
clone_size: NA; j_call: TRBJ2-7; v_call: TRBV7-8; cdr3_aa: CASSLAPRATTYEQYF
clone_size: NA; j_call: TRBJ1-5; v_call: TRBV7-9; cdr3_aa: CASSASNQPQHF
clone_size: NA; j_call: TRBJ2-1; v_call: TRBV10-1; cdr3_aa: CASIGLAGQQGSYNEQFF
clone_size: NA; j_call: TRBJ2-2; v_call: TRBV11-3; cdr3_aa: CASSFLAGASTGELFF
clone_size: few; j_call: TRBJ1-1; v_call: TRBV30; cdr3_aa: CAWGVNTEAFF